The 14 T cell receptor beta chains given below trace back to one sample, sequenced in a study of graft-versus-host responses after intestinal transplantation. TCRdb's copy holds only in-frame clones and misses some; the assay was immunoSEQ multiplex PCR. This sample has roughly 15,000 clones, with 25% to 40% found just once. Sequences were derived from alloreactive CD4+ T cells from a mixed lymphocyte reaction culture, sampled before intestinal transplant. Subset here: CFSE-low proliferating T cells sorted from roughly six-day pre-transplant mixed lymphocyte reaction (GvH or HvG direction). The receptor source for this set is a human patient who received an intestinal transplant.

This clone was seen only once. The chain carries TRBV12-5 and TRBJ2-5, with 8 bases fitting TRBD1. Germline CDR1 is LGHNT and CDR2 is FRNRAP. The trim removed 5 bases at V and 4 bases at J, leaving 12 bases unmatched. The CDR3 consists of 16 residues. In DNA, the CDR3 is TGTGCTAGTGGTACCTCCGCAGGGGGCCGGATAGAGACCCAGTACTTC. Amino acid sequence: CASGTSAGGRIETQYF.

The CDR3 reads CASSVTSWDTQYF. CDR3 coding DNA: TGTGCCAGCAGCGTAACGAGTTGGGATACGCAGTATTTT. V and J are TRBV9 and TRBJ2-3; D not resolved. V lost 1 base, J lost 6 bases, and 9 bases lay in between. There are 13 residues in the CDR3. Germline-derived CDR1 and CDR2 are SGDLS and YYNGEE.

By sample fraction, this clone is medium-sized (0.01 to 0.1%). The chain employs TRBV20-1 and TRBJ2-1; D not certain. The CDR3 spans 10 residues. Germline V gives CDR1 DFQATT, CDR2 SNEGSKA (reference sequence). Trimming removed 3 bases at V and 9 bases at J, with 6 bases between. The CDR3 region has the DNA TGCAGTGCTAGCGTGAGTGAGCAGTTCTTC. Translating gives CSASVSEQFF.

This clone was observed a handful of times. The chain recombines TRBV2 with TRBJ2-2; weak D call: TRBD1 (5 bases). The CDR3 length is 13 residues. Germline CDR1 is SNHLY and CDR2 is FYNNEI. V was cut by 2 bases and J by 6 bases, with 7 bases left in between. This CDR3 is CASSEQGSGELFF. CDR3 coding DNA: TGTGCCAGCAGTGAACAGGGCTCCGGGGAGCTGTTTTTT.

This sequence joins TRBV5-1 and TRBJ2-1; 8 bases align to TRBD2. The CDR3 is 15 residues long. The junction had 6 bases not matched to a gene; V was cut back by 2 bases and J by 5 bases. Germline CDR1 reads SGHRS; CDR2 reads YFSETQ. The CDR3 DNA reads as TGCGCCAGCAGCTTCAAAGCGGGAGCCAACAATGAGCAGTTCTTC. Translation: CASSFKAGANNEQFF.

The gene calls are TRBV7-9 and TRBJ1-2; no reliable D call. Trimming left V 1 base short and J 2 bases short, with 11 bases between. CDR1 is SEHNR, CDR2 FQNEAQ, per germline (reference sequence). The CDR3 sequence is 15 residues long. CDR3 nucleotide sequence: TGTGCCAGCAGCTTAGATGTTTCCAGGAACTATGGCTACACCTTC. This encodes CASSLDVSRNYGYTF. Supplemented by reference TRBV7-9 and TRBJ1-2, the full variable domain reads DTGVSQNPRHKITKRGQNVTFRCDPISEHNRLYWYRQTLGQGPEFLTYFQNEAQLEKSRLLSDRFSAERPKGSFSTLEIQRTEQGDSAMYLCASSLDVSRNYGYTFGSGTRLTVV.

This clone has only a few counts. The gene calls are TRBV28 and TRBJ1-4; D unresolved. Germline V gene lookup returns CDR1 MDHEN and CDR2 SYDVKM. This CDR3 contains 14 residues. The V gene lost 7 bases and the J gene lost 0 bases, with 9 bases spanning the gap. For the CDR3, the DNA is TGTGCCAGCACCGAGTTTGCAACTAATGAAAAACTGTTTTTT. This translates into CASTEFATNEKLFF.

This sequence joins TRBV28 and TRBJ2-4; TRBD1 matches 7 bases. This CDR3 has 14 residues. V was pared by 5 bases and J by 1 base, with 2 bases of the junction left unmatched. CDR1 and CDR2 (germline): MDHEN, SYDVKM. The CDR3 sequence: CASSTQGAKNIQYF. CDR3 bases: TGTGCCAGCAGTACACAGGGGGCCAAAAACATTCAGTACTTC. Supplemented by reference TRBV28 and TRBJ2-4, the full variable domain reads DVKVTQSSRYLVKRTGEKVFLECVQDMDHENMFWYRQDPGLGLRLIYFSYDVKMKEKGDIPEGYSVSREKKERFSLILESASTNQTSMYLCASSTQGAKNIQYFGAGTRLSVL.

This clone was detected only a few times. The rearrangement links TRBV25-1 to TRBJ1-6, with TRBD1 matching 8 bases. Germline assignment: CDR1 MGHDK and CDR2 SYGVNS. The CDR3 has 15 residues. Losses at the gene ends were 1 base for V and 8 bases for J; bases not matched to a gene: 4. DNA for the CDR3: TGTGCCAGCAGTGAATCGGGCAGGGGGCATTCACCCCTCCACTTT. The encoded protein is CASSESGRGHSPLHF.

V is TRBV5-6 and J is TRBJ2-7; D is possibly TRBD1 (6 bases). Trimming cost V 0 bases and J 0 bases, with 10 bases left between them. CDR1 and CDR2 from the germline V gene are SGHDT and YYEEEE. This CDR3 is built from 15 residues. CDR3 sequence reads: CASSLGGTPSYEQYF. CDR3 DNA sequence: TGTGCCAGCAGCTTGGGGGGGACACCCTCCTACGAGCAGTACTTC.

The chain has TRBV7-9 and TRBJ2-5; 7 nucleotides agree with TRBD1. CDR3 length equals 15 residues. CDR1 is SEHNR and CDR2 is FQNEAQ in the germline V gene (reference sequence). The V segment lost 3 bases and the J segment 5 bases; nucleotides outside the gene matches: 9. For the CDR3, the DNA is TGTGCCAGCAGCTTTTCTCGACAGGGATGGGAGACCCAGTACTTC. It encodes CASSFSRQGWETQYF. Variable domain in full (rest from reference TRBV7-9 and TRBJ2-5): DTGVSQNPRHKITKRGQNVTFRCDPISEHNRLYWYRQTLGQGPEFLTYFQNEAQLEKSRLLSDRFSAERPKGSFSTLEIQRTEQGDSAMYLCASSFSRQGWETQYFGPGTRLLVL.

This clone was seen only a few times. The V call is TRBV9, the J call TRBJ1-4; D perhaps matches TRBD1 (5 bases). Germline CDR1 is SGDLS and CDR2 is YYNGEE. This CDR3 is 18 amino acids long. Trimming left V 4 bases short and J 4 bases short, with 23 bases between. Here the CDR3 reads CASSRRGLIQADNEKLFF. The DNA for the CDR3 is TGTGCCAGCAGCCGCCGGGGGTTAATCCAAGCTGATAATGAAAAACTGTTTTTT.

V and J are TRBV5-1 and TRBJ1-2; no clear D. Trimming took off 4 bases at V and 3 bases at J, with 16 bases between the two ends. Germline V lookup: CDR1 SGHRS, CDR2 YFSETQ. This CDR3 comprises 15 residues. The CDR3 coding sequence is TGCGCCAGCAGCGCGAAGGACGGTGGCTACTATGGCTACACCTTC. Protein product: CASSAKDGGYYGYTF.

The chain couples TRBV7-2 to TRBJ1-3; no firm D call. Germline V lookup: CDR1 SGHTA, CDR2 FQGNSA. The CDR3 runs 16 residues. The V and J ends lost 3 bases and 0 bases respectively, with 12 bases between them. CDR3 bases: TGTGCCAGCAGCTTGGATCTGGGAAACTCTGGAAACACCATATATTTT. It translates to CASSLDLGNSGNTIYF. Full variable domain (remainder filled in from reference TRBV7-2 and TRBJ1-3): GAGVSQSPSNKVTEKGKDVELRCDPISGHTALYWYRQSLGQGLEFLIYFQGNSAPDKSGLPSDRFSAERTGGSVSTLTIQRTQQEDSAVYLCASSLDLGNSGNTIYFGEGSWLTVV.